This paragraph reports one T cell receptor (beta chain). Its antigen is not identified. This CDR3 has 14 amino acids. CDR1 is ENHRY, CDR2 SYGVKD, per germline. V lost 9 bases and J lost 4, with 18 bases in between. This sample was included in a study of cytomegalovirus exposure and HLA in healthy donors. Study at large: Early release data held some 80 million unique TCRs from HLA-typed donors.

This PCR relied on a set of 60 Vbeta primers and 13 Jbeta primers. Repertoires were generated with immunoSEQ multiplex PCR, while TCRdb's copy carries only in-frame clones and drops some. The repertoire holds roughly 140,000 clones, with roughly 79% as singletons. General study results and limits: Judged likely to be a sequencing artifact was a cluster of highly shared sequence variants.

The V call is TRBV10-3, the J call TRBJ1-1; D possibly corresponds to TRBD1 (6 bases). The receptor was isolated from a woman in her thirties or forties in good health and CMV-seropositive. The material sequenced was PBMCs. The CDR3 bases are TGTGCCATAGAAAGGGAACAAGGGGGCACTGAAGCTTTCTTT. This encodes CAIEREQGGTEAFF.